What follows is one T cell receptor (beta chain) and its context. This clone was seen just once. Its binding antigen is unknown. No much larger clone is present one base from it, and per-base qualities are unavailable. The time point label corresponds to: tumor resected at nephrectomy. The treatment or condition label corresponds to: 15 Gy SBRT to primary tumor, nephrectomy 4 weeks later. The samples were drawn from a clinical trial, where primary renal cell carcinomas were treated with 15 Gy of stereotactic body radiation therapy and then removed by nephrectomy 4 weeks afterward. Every patient had renal cell carcinoma of clear cell pathology. The tumors were dissociated mechanically, digested with collagenase/hyaluronidase at 37 degrees C, processed in gentleMACS C tubes, and kept in liquid nitrogen. The QIAamp DNA Blood Mini Kit (Qiagen) was used to prepare genomic DNA for TCR sequencing. Only samples passing all quality control checks were included in the analyses.

This sample is drawn from a study of radiation and T cells in renal cell carcinoma (dated by TCRdb to 2018 to 2021). Turning to the overall study: A total of around 50 samples underwent TCR beta sequencing, made up of about 26 tumors and some 27 peripheral blood samples. In the approximately 53 samples combined, 4 million to 5 million unique CDR3 nucleotide sequences were found, encoding about 2.7 million unique CDR3 amino acid sequences. Paper-wide results and their limitations: Because only small tumor regions of around 1 g were available, intratumoral heterogeneity was not captured. In blood, the top tumor clonotypes increased from baseline to 2 weeks after radiation and then shrank by 4 weeks, which suggests a temporary expansion of tumor-resident clones. Irradiated tumors showed higher TCR clonality than controls, with the top 100 clonotypes averaging around 50% of the repertoire versus roughly 43% in nephrectomy-only tumors. A greater number of dominant CDR3 motifs was detected in irradiated tumors than in control tumors, and a larger share of the repertoire was occupied by these motifs in irradiated tumors than in control tumors. No pretreatment tumor biopsies were available, so the baseline intratumoral presence of clonotypes could not be determined. With a single-armed trial design, the study had no way to address how radiation dose or scheduling affects the TCR repertoire.

TCR beta libraries were generated from genomic DNA with the immunoSEQ kit, following the manufacturer's recommendations. For library preparation, a first multiplex PCR was performed with proprietary primers, followed by a second PCR in which unique barcodes were added, and bead cleanups were performed after each round. A positive control reaction and a negative control reaction, both provided in the kit, were run with every batch of samples. The final libraries were assessed on an Agilent 4200 TapeStation D1000 ScreenTape, pooled by volume, and quantified by qPCR. An Illumina NextSeq500 fitted with a MidOutput 150-cycle cartridge performed the sequencing, running 156 Read1 cycles and 15 Index1 cycles with the kit's custom primers. The pooled library was loaded at 1.0 pM with a 20% PhiX control spike-in. Regarding the original processing steps: Vendor-processed data were analyzed in R, and a clonotype was defined as all T cells sharing the same CDR3 nucleotide sequence. In the clone abundance analyses, frequencies in each sample were normalized to that sample's 10,000 most abundant clones. Public T cell clones, which averaged fewer than five per sample, were excluded before analysis. Dominant motif analysis used ImmunoMap with the PAM10 matrix, gap penalty 30 and homology threshold 0.3; motifs with cumulative frequency at least 0.01 counted as dominant. Tumor-enriched and baseline blood-enriched clonotypes were defined by at least a 32-fold difference in abundance between compartments. Tumor-blood repertoire similarity was measured with the Baroni-Urbani and Buser coefficient, and groups were compared using two-tailed Wilcoxon tests in R. TCRdb limited this immuneACCESS table to in-frame rearrangements with V and J called. A share of clones is missing; checked studies link under half to unresolved V genes, and the rest is unexplained. V and J calls and clone size are given by that table; D and trimming were obtained from the DNA. For this sample there are around 13,000 clones; about 33% appear just once. The ten largest clones capture 15% of the sample.

V was cut back by 3 bases and J by 3 bases, leaving a gap of 19 bases between them. Including the terminal cysteine and phenylalanine, the CDR3 comprises 16 residues. Just the 48-base CDR3 DNA is kept, in frame starting at base 1. The germline V gene specifies SQVTM as CDR1 and ANQGSEA as CDR2. This receptor chain uses TRBV29-1 and TRBJ2-3; perhaps TRBD2 is the D gene, with 7 bases matching. This TCR was recovered from a man aged 60-69 years with renal cell carcinoma. The sequencing here drew on tumor tissue, taken from a patient whose treatment included radiotherapy and nephrectomy. For the CDR3, the sequence is CSVDDSGGRRTDTQYF. The nucleotides read TGCAGCGTTGATGATTCCGGGGGGCGGAGAACAGATACGCAGTATTTT.